Reported below is one T cell receptor (beta chain). What it recognizes is unknown. Before surgery, patients took at least one anti-epileptic drug. This sample is drawn from a study of brain T cells in children with intractable seizures. Study conclusions and caveats: Clones missing pre-surgery may reflect undersampling of that blood sample.

The J segment lost 6 bases and the V segment lost 8 bases, leaving 3 bases of the junction unmatched. This CDR3 has 13 residues. Germline V gene lookup returns CDR1 SGHDN and CDR2 FVKESK. Here immunoSEQ multiplex PCR was the method, and the copy in TCRdb shows in-frame clones only, minus some. Altogether under 150,000 clones are present, 90% to 95% being singletons, with the ten largest covering more than 3%. The chain joins TRBV14 to TRBJ2-4, with 11 bases fitting TRBD1. The receptor's source is a boy under three years old with hemimegalencephaly and intractable seizures. Here the sequenced sample was peripheral blood, taken at surgery. The CDR3 spells CASGQGAVNIQYF. CDR3 coding DNA: TGTGCCAGCGGACAGGGGGCTGTAAACATTCAGTACTTC.